This section outlines one TCR beta chain sequence together with its context. The antigen remains unidentified. The sample is drawn from a study of response to subunit inactivated influenza vaccine. In TCRdb, the RT-PCR reads were re-called with MiXCR into one record per CDR3 protein. The sample lists about 580,000 distinct CDR3 sequences, 14% occurring once. Study results and caveats: Authors suggested that a seasonal influenza vaccination recruits few new T cells each time.

Germline V CDR1 and CDR2: DFQATT, SNEGSKA (reference sequence). There are 17 residues in the CDR3. V lost 3 bases and J 0 bases, leaving 17 bases between the germline ends. The chain combines TRBV20-1 with TRBJ1-4; D is ambiguous. The source material was PBMCs from blood, sampled roughly 13 days after vaccination. This TCR derives from a man between 45 and 60 years old who received an inactivated influenza vaccine. The CDR3 sequence is CSASTPGRRTTNEKLFF. The CDR3 DNA reads TGCAGTGCTAGTACCCCTGGTCGTAGGACAACTAATGAAAAACTGTTTTTT.